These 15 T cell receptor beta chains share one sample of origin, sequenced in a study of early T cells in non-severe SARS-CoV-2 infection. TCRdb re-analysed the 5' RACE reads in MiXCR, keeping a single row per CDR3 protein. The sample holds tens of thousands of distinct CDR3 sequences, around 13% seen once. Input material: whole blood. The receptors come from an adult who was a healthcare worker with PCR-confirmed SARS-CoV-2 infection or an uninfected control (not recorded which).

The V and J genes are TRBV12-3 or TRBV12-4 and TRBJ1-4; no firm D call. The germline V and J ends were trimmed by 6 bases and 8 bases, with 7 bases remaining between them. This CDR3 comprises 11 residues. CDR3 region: CASSLREKLFF. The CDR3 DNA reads TGTGCCAGCAGCCTGCGGGAAAAACTGTTTTTT.

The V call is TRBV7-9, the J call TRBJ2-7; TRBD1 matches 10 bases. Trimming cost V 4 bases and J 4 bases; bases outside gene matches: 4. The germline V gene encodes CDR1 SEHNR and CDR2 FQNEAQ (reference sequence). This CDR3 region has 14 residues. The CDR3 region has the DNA TGTGCCAGCAGCTGGGGACAGGGGTCATACGAGCAGTACTTC. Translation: CASSWGQGSYEQYF.

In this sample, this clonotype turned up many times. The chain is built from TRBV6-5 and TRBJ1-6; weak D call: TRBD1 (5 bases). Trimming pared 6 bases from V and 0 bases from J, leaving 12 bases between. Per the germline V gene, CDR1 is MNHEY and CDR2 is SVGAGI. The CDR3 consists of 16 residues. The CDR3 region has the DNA TGTGCCAGCAGAGGGACGGGGAGCTCCTATAATTCACCCCTCCACTTT. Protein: CASRGTGSSYNSPLHF.

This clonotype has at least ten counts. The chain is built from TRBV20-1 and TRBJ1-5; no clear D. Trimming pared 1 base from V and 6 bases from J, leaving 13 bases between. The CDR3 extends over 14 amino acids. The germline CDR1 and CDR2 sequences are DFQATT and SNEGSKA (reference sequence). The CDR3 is CSARAGVGGQPQHF. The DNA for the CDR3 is TGCAGTGCTAGAGCAGGAGTGGGCGGTCAGCCCCAGCATTTT.

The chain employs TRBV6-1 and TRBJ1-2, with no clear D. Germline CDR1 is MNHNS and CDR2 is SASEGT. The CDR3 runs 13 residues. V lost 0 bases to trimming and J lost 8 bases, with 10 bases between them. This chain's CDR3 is CASSEAEGRGYTF. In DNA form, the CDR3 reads TGTGCCAGCAGTGAAGCGGAGGGAAGGGGCTACACCTTC.

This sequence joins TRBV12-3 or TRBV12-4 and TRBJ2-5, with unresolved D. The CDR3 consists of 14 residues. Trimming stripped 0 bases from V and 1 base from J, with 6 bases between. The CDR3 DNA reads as TGTGCCAGCAGTTTAGCGGCGACCCAAGAGACCCAGTACTTC. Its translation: CASSLAATQETQYF.

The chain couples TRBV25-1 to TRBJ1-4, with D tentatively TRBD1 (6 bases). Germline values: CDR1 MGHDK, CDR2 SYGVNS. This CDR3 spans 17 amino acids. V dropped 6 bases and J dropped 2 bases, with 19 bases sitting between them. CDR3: CASSHSPGQSTNEKLFF. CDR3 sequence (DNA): TGTGCCAGCAGCCATTCCCCAGGACAGTCTACTAATGAAAAACTGTTTTTT.

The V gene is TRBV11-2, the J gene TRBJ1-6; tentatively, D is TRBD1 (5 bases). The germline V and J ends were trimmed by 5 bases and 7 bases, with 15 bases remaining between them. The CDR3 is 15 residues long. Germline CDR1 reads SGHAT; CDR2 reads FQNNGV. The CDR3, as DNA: TGTGCCAGCAGCCATCCAGAGACAGAAAATTCACCCCTCCACTTT. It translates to CASSHPETENSPLHF. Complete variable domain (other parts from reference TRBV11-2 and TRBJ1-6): EAGVAQSPRYKIIEKRQSVAFWCNPISGHATLYWYQQILGQGPKLLIQFQNNGVVDDSQLPKDRFSAERLKGVDSTLKIQPAKLEDSAVYLCASSHPETENSPLHFGNGTRLTVT.

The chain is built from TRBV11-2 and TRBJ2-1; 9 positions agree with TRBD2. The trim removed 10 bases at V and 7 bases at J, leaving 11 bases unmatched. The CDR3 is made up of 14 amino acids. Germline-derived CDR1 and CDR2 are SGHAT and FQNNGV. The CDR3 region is CATGPPSGENEQFF. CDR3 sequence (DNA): TGTGCCACAGGTCCGCCTAGCGGGGAAAATGAGCAGTTCTTC. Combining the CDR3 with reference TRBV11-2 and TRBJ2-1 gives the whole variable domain EAGVAQSPRYKIIEKRQSVAFWCNPISGHATLYWYQQILGQGPKLLIQFQNNGVVDDSQLPKDRFSAERLKGVDSTLKIQPAKLEDSAVYLCATGPPSGENEQFFGPGTRLTVL.

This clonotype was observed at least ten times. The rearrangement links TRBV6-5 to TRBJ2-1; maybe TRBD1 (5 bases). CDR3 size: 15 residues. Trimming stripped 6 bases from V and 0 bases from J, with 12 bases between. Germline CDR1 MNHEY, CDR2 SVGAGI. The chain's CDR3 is CASRDTGFSYNEQFF. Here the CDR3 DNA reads TGTGCCAGCAGAGATACAGGTTTCTCCTACAATGAGCAGTTCTTC.

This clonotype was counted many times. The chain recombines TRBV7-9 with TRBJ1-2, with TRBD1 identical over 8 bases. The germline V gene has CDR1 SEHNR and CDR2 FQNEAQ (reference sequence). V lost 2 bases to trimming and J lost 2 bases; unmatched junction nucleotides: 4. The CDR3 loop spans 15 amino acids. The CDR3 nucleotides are TGTGCCAGCAGCTTAATACAGGGGGAAAACTATGGCTACACCTTC. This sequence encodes CASSLIQGENYGYTF.

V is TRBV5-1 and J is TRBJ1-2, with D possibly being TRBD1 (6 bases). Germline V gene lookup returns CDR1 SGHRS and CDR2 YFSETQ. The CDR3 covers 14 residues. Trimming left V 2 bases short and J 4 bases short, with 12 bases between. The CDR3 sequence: CASSFGQSIYGYTF. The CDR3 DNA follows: TGCGCCAGCAGCTTCGGACAGTCAATCTATGGCTACACCTTC.

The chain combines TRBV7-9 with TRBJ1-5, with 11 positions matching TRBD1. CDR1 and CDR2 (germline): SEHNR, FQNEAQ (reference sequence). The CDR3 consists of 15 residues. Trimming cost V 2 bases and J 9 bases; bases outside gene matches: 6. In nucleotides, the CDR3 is TGTGCCAGCAGCTTATGGGGACAGGGGGGAGGGCCCCAGCATTTT. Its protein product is CASSLWGQGGGPQHF.

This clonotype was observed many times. CDR3 region: CASSQTGGETQYF. Written as DNA, the CDR3 is TGTGCCAGCAGCCAGACAGGGGGAGAGACCCAGTACTTC. J is TRBJ2-5 and V is TRBV7-6; 9 bases agree with TRBD1. This CDR3 is built from 13 residues. The ends lost 5 bases at V and 4 bases at J; junction bases unmatched: 2. Germline loops: CDR1 SGHVS, CDR2 FNYEAQ.

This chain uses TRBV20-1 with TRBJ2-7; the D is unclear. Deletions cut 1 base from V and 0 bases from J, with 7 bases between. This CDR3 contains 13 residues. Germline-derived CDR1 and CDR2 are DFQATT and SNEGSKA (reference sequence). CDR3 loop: CSARGMISYEQYF. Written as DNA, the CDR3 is TGCAGTGCTAGAGGCATGATCTCCTACGAGCAGTACTTC.